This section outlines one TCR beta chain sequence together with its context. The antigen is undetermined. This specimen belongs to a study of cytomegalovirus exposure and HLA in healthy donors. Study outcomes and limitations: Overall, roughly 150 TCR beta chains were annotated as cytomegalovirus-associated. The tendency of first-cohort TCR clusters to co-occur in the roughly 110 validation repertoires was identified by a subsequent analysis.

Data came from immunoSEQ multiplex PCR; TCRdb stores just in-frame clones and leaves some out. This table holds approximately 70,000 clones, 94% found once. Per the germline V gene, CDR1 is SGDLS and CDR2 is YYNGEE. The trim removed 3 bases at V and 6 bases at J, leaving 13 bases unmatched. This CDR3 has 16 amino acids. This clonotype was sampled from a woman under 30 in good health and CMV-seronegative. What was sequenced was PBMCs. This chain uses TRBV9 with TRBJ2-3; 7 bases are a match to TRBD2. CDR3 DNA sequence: TGTGCCAGCAGCGATGCCCCGGGCGGGGGTGGGGATACGCAGTATTTT. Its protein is CASSDAPGGGGDTQYF.